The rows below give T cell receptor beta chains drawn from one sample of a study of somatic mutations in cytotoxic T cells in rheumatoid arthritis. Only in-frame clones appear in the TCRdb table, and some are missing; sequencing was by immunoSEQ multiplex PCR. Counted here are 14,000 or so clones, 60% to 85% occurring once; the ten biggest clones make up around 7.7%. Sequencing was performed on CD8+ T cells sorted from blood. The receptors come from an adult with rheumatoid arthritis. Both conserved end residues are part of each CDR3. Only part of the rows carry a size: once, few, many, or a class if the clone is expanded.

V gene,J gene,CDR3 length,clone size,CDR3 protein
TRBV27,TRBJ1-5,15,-,CASSPGQGGKQPQHF
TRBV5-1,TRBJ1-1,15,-,CASSLGGDMNTEAFF
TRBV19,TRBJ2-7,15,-,CASSIGRGRSYEQYF
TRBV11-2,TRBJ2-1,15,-,CASSLTSGEYNEQFF
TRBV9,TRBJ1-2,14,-,CASSVGVGPHGYTF
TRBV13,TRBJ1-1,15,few,CASSLERGAGTEAFF
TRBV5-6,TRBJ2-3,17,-,CASSSGAAGGITDTQYF
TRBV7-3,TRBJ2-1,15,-,CASSSSGRSYNEQFF
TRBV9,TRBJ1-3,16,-,CASSGRSGQRGNTIYF
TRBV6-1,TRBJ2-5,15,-,CASSEGGWSEETQYF
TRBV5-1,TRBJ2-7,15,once,CASSTGLAGSYEQYF
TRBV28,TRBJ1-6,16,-,CASSLRSGAVNSPLHF
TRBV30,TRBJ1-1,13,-,CAWGGRMNTEAFF
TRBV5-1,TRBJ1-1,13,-,CASSLGPNTEAFF
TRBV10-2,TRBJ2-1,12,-,CASSVQFYEQFF
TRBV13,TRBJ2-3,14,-,CASSSREGTDTQYF
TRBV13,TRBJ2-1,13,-,CASSISSGDEQFF
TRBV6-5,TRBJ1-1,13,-,CASSYGRAAEAFF
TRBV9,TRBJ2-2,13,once,CASSSANTGELFF
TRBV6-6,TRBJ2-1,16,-,CASIPQGGISYNEQFF
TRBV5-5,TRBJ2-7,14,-,CASSFGAGPYEQYF
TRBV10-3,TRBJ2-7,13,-,CAISESEVSEQYF
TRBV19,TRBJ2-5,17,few,CASSISGGGLASETQYF
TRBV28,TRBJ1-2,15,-,CASSLGRDRADGYTF
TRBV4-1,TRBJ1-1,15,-,CASSPYREGNTEAFF
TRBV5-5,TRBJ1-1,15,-,CASSGGVRMNTEAFF
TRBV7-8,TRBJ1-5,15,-,CASSRRRGPKEPQHF
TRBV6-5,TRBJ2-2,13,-,CASSYGGTGELFF
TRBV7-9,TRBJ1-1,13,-,CASSLPINTEAFF
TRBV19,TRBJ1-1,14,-,CASRQTGVNTEAFF
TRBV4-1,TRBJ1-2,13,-,CASSQTGIGGYTF
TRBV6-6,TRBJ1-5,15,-,CASSSRQGRNQPQHF
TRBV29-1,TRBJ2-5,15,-,CSAGWGATRRETQYF